Listed below are T cell receptor beta chains from one sample, sequenced in a study of T cell repertoires in cytomegalovirus infection. Using its own MiXCR run on the reads, TCRdb lists one record per CDR3 protein. The table includes about 280,000 distinct CDR3 sequences, about 20% detected once. The antigens for these receptors are not known. This material consisted of cultured PBMCs, taken from culture after CMV antigen stimulation. All receptors derive from a human donor in good health (CMV status not recorded). Some clones in this sample may be carry-over from other donors' samples. CDR3s include the opening cysteine and the closing phenylalanine or tryptophan. The order of the fields is V gene, J gene, D gene, clone size, CDR3 DNA, CDR3 protein. The D gene is left open where the match is weak. Clone size is not always given. Where it is, it says once, few, many or a class for expanded clones.

V: TRBV7-2; J: TRBJ1-5; D: NA; size: many; DNA: TGTGCCAGCAGCTTAGGCCCGGGGGATCAGCCCCAGCATTTT; CDR3: CASSLGPGDQPQHF
V: TRBV11-2; J: TRBJ1-4; D: NA; size: NA; DNA: TGTGCCAGCAGCCCGCGCAAGGCGGGTGGTGAAAAACTGTTTTTT; CDR3: CASSPRKAGGEKLFF
V: TRBV4-1; J: TRBJ2-5; D: TRBD2; size: NA; DNA: TGCGCCAGCAGCCAAGAGAGCGGGGCCGGGAGGGAGACCCAGTACTTC; CDR3: CASSQESGAGRETQYF
V: TRBV7-2; J: TRBJ1-5; D: NA; size: medium-sized; DNA: TGTGCCAGCAGCTTAGGGGGGCGGGTCCGGAGCAATCAGCCCCAGCATTTT; CDR3: CASSLGGRVRSNQPQHF
V: TRBV4-3; J: TRBJ2-3; D: NA; size: many; DNA: TGCGCCAGCAGCCAGGAGACCCCTCCAGATACGCAGTATTTT; CDR3: CASSQETPPDTQYF
V: TRBV6-2/TRBV6-3; J: TRBJ1-5; D: NA; size: NA; DNA: TGTGCCAGCAGTTACTCGTATTCCAGAGGAACGACAGTTCAAAATCAGCCCCAGCATTTT; CDR3: CASSYSYSRGTTVQNQPQHF
V: TRBV19; J: TRBJ2-1; D: NA; size: NA; DNA: TGTGCCAGTAGTATAGCCCCCTTGGCCCAAAATGAGCAGTTCTTC; CDR3: CASSIAPLAQNEQFF
V: TRBV28; J: TRBJ1-6; D: TRBD1; size: NA; DNA: TGTGCCAGCAGCCCCGGGACAGGGGGCTCTTCACCCCTCCACTTT; CDR3: CASSPGTGGSSPLHF
V: TRBV28; J: TRBJ2-1; D: NA; size: NA; DNA: TGTGCCAGCAGTTTGCGGACGGGATATGTCGATGAGCAGTTCTTC; CDR3: CASSLRTGYVDEQFF
V: TRBV12-3/TRBV12-4; J: TRBJ1-1; D: NA; size: few; DNA: TGTGCCAGCAGTTCAATAGGCACTGAAGCTTTCTTT; CDR3: CASSSIGTEAFF
V: TRBV19; J: TRBJ1-6; D: TRBD1; size: NA; DNA: TGTGCCAGTAGTACTAACAGGGGTAGGAATTCACCCCTCCACTTT; CDR3: CASSTNRGRNSPLHF
V: TRBV12-3/TRBV12-4; J: TRBJ1-3; D: NA; size: many; DNA: TGTGCCAACACTCATCCCTCTGGAAACACCATATATTTT; CDR3: CANTHPSGNTIYF
V: TRBV24-1; J: TRBJ2-2; D: TRBD2; size: many; DNA: TGTGCCACCAGTGGTATAAGCGGGAGGATTAACACCGGGGAGCTGTTTTTT; CDR3: CATSGISGRINTGELFF
V: TRBV15; J: TRBJ1-4; D: NA; size: many; DNA: TGTGCCACCAGCAGAGAACCGGGGAGAAGGGCTGAAAAACTGTTTTTT; CDR3: CATSREPGRRAEKLFF
V: TRBV20-1; J: TRBJ1-4; D: NA; size: NA; DNA: TGCAGTGCTAGAGATCCGCCGATCAGCAATGAAAAACTGTTTTTT; CDR3: CSARDPPISNEKLFF
V: TRBV5-4; J: TRBJ2-2; D: NA; size: few; DNA: TGTGCCAGCAGCCCCCTCGGGGGCACGAACACCGGGGAGCTGTTTTTT; CDR3: CASSPLGGTNTGELFF
V: TRBV27; J: TRBJ2-2; D: NA; size: many; DNA: TGTGCCAGCAGCTCCCTCTCCGCGCGAGGGAACACCGGGGAGCTGTTTTTT; CDR3: CASSSLSARGNTGELFF
V: TRBV7-8; J: TRBJ1-6; D: NA; size: many; DNA: TGTGCCAGCAGCTCCTGGCCAGGGGAGAATTCACCCCTCCACTTT; CDR3: CASSSWPGENSPLHF
V: TRBV27; J: TRBJ1-1; D: NA; size: NA; DNA: TGTGCCAGCAGCACCTTCAGTGGGACTGAAGCTTTCTTT; CDR3: CASSTFSGTEAFF
V: TRBV5-6; J: TRBJ2-2; D: NA; size: few; DNA: TGTGCCAGCAGCTTGCTGGGGGGTGTGGACACCGGGGAGCTGTTTTTT; CDR3: CASSLLGGVDTGELFF
V: TRBV6-6; J: TRBJ2-5; D: NA; size: few; DNA: TGTGCCAGCTTTATATCTGCTGAAGAGACCCAGTACTTC; CDR3: CASFISAEETQYF
V: TRBV24-1; J: TRBJ2-1; D: TRBD1; size: NA; DNA: TGTGCCACCAGTGACGAGGGGACAGGCCATTGGAATGAGCAGTTCTTC; CDR3: CATSDEGTGHWNEQFF
V: TRBV7-4; J: TRBJ1-5; D: NA; size: many; DNA: TGTGCCAGCAGCTTAGATCCGAGCAGTCAGCCCCAGCATTTT; CDR3: CASSLDPSSQPQHF